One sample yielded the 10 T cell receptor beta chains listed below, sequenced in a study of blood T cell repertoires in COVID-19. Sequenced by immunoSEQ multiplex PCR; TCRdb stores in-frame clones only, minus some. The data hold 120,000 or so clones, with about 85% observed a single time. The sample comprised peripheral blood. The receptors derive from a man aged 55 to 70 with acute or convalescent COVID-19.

The CDR3 DNA reads as TGTGCCAGCAGCCAAACAGGGGGTAACTATGGCTACACCTTC. Translating gives CASSQTGGNYGYTF. V gene TRBV3-1 (or the pseudogene TRBV3-2) combines with J gene TRBJ1-2; TRBD1 agrees at 8 bases. CDR1 and CDR2 from the germline V gene are LGHDT and YNNKEL (reference sequence). The V and J ends lost 2 bases and 1 base, in that order; junction bases with no gene match: 0. The CDR3 has 14 amino acids.

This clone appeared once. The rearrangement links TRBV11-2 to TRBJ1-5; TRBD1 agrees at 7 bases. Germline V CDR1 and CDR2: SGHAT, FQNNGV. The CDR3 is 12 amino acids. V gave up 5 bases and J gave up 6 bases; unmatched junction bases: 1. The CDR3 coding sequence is TGTGCCAGCAGCCAGGGGGGTCAGCCCCAGCATTTT. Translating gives CASSQGGQPQHF.

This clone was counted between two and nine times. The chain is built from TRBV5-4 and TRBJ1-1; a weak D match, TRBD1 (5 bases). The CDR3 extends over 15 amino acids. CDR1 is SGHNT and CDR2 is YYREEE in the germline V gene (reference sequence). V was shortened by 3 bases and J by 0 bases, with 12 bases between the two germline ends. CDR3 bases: TGTGCCAGCAGCTCGTTCGACAGTTTGAACACTGAAGCTTTCTTT. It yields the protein CASSSFDSLNTEAFF.

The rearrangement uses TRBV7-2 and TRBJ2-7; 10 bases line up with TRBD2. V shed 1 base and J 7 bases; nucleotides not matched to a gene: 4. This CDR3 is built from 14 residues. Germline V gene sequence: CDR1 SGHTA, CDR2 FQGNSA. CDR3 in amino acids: CASSLGLAGVEQYF. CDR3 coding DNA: TGTGCCAGCAGCTTAGGGCTAGCGGGAGTTGAGCAGTACTTC.

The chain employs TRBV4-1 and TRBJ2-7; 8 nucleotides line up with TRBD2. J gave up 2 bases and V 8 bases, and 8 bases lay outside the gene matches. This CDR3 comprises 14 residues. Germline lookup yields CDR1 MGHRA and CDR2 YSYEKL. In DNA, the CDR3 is TGCGCCAGCCGCGAGCCGGGAGGGCCCTACGAGCAGTACTTC. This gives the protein CASREPGGPYEQYF.

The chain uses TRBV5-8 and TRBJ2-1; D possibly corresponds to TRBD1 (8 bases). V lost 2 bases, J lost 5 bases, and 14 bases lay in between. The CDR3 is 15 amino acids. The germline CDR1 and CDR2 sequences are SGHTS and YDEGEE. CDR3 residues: CASSFGGTGHNEQFF. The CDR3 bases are TGTGCCAGCAGCTTCGGGGGGACAGGACACAATGAGCAGTTCTTC. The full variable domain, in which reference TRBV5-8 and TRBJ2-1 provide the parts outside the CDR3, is EAGVTQSPTHLIKTRGQQATLRCSPISGHTSVYWYQQALGLGLQFLLWYDEGEERNRGNFPPRFSGRQFPNYSSELNVNALELEDSALYLCASSFGGTGHNEQFFGPGTRLTVL.

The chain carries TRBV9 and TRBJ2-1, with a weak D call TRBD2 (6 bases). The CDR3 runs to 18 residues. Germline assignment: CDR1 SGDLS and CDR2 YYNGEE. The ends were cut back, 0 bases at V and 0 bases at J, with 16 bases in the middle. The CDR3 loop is CASSVGGLLKSSYNEQFF. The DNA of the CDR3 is TGTGCCAGCAGCGTAGGGGGACTCCTGAAAAGCTCCTACAATGAGCAGTTCTTC.

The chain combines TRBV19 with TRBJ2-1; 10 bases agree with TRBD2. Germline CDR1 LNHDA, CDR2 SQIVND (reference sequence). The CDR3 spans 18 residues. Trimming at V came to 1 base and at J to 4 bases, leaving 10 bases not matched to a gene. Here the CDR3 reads CASSIAVLAGGMYNEQFF. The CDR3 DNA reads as TGTGCCAGTAGTATAGCCGTTTTAGCGGGAGGTATGTACAATGAGCAGTTCTTC.

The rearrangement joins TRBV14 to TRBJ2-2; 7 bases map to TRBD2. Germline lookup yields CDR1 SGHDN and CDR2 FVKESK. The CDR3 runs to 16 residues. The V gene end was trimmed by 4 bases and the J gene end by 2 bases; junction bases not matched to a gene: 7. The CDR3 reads CASSPGTTLNTGELFF. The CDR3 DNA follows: TGTGCCAGCAGCCCCGGGACTACCTTAAACACCGGGGAGCTGTTTTTT.

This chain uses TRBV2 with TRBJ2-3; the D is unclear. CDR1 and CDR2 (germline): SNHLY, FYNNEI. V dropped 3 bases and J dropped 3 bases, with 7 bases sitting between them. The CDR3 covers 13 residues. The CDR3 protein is CASSEGNTDTQYF. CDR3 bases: TGTGCCAGCAGTGAGGGCAATACAGATACGCAGTATTTT.